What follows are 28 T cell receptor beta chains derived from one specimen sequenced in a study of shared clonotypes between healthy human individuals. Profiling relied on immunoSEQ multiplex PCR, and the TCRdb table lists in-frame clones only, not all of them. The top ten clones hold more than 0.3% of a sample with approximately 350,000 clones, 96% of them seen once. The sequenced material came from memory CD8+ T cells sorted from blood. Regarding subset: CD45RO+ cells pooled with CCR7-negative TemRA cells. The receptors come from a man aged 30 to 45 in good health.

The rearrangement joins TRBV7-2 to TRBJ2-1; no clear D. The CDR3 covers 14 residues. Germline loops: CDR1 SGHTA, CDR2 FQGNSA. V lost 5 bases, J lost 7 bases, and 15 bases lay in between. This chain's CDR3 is CASSGSAARNEQFF. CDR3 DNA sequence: TGTGCCAGCAGCGGCTCCGCGGCTCGGAATGAGCAGTTCTTC.

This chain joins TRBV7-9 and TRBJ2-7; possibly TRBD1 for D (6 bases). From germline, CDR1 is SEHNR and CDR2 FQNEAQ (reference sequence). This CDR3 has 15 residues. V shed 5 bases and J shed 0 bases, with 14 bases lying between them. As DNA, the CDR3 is TGTGCCAGCAGCCCCAATGACAGGTTCTCCTACGAGCAGTACTTC. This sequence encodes CASSPNDRFSYEQYF.

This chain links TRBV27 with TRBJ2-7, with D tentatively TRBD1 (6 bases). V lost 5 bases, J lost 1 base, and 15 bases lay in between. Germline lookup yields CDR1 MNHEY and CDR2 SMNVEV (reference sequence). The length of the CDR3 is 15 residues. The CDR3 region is CASSLQGHPSYEQYF. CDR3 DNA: TGTGCCAGCAGTCTTCAGGGGCACCCTTCCTACGAGCAGTACTTC.

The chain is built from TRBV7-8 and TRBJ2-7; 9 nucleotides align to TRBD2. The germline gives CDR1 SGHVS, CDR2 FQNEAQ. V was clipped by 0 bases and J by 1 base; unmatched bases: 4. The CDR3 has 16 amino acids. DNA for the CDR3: TGTGCCAGCAGCTTAGCGTGGACTAGCGAGTCCTACGAGCAGTACTTC. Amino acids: CASSLAWTSESYEQYF.

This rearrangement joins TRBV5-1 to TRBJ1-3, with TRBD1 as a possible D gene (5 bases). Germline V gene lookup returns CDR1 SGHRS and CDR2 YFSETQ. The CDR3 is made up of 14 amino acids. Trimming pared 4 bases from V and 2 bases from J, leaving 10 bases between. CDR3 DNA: TGCGCCAGCAGCCCCGGGACGACTGGAAACACCATATATTTT. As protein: CASSPGTTGNTIYF.

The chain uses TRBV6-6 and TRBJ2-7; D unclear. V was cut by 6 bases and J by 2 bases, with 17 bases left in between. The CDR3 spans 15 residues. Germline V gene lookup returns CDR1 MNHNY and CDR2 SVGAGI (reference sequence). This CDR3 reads CASRPDSLPPYEQYF. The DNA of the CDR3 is TGTGCCAGCAGACCTGACTCCCTGCCCCCCTACGAGCAGTACTTC.

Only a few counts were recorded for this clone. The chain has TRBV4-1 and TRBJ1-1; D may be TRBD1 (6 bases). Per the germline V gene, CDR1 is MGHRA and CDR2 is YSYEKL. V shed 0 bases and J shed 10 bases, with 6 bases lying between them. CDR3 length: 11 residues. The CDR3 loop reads CASSQDRGAFF. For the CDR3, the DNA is TGCGCCAGCAGCCAAGACAGGGGAGCTTTCTTT.

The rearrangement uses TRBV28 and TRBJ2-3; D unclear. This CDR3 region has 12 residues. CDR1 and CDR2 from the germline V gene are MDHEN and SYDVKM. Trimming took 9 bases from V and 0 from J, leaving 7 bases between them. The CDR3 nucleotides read TGTGCCAGTCAGTCAAGCACAGATACGCAGTATTTT. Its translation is CASQSSTDTQYF.

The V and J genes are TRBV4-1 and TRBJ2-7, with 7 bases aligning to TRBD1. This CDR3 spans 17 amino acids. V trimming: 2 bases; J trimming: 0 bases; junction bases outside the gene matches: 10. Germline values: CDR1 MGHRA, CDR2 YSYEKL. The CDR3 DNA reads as TGCGCCAGCAGCCAACAATTCGACAGGGTGAGCTCCTACGAGCAGTACTTC. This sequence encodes CASSQQFDRVSSYEQYF.

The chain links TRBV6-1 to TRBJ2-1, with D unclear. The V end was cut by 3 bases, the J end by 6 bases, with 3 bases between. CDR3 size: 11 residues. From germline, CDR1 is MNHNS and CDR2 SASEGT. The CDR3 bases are TGTGCCAGCAGTGATTTCAATGAGCAGTTCTTC. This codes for CASSDFNEQFF.

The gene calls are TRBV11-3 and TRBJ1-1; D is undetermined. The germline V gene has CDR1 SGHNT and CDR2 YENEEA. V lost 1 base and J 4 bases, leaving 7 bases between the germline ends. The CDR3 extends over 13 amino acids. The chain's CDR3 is CASSLGPATEAFF. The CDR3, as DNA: TGTGCCAGCAGCTTAGGCCCCGCCACTGAAGCTTTCTTT. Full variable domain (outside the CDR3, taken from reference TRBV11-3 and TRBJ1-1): EAGVVQSPRYKIIEKKQPVAFWCNPISGHNTLYWYLQNLGQGPELLIRYENEEAVDDSQLPKDRFSAERLKGVDSTLKIQPAELGDSAVYLCASSLGPATEAFFGQGTRLTVV.

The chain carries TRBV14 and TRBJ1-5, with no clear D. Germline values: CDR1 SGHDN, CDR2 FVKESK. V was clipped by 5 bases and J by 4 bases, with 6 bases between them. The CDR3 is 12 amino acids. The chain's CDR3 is CASSLPNQPQHF. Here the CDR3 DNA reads TGTGCCAGCAGCTTACCTAATCAGCCCCAGCATTTT.

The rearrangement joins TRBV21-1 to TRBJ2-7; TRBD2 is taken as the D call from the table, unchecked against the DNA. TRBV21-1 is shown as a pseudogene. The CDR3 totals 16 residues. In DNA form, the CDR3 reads TGTGCCAGTCATACTCGATGGAGCGGGACATTATACGAGCAGTACTTC. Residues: CASHTRWSGTLYEQYF.

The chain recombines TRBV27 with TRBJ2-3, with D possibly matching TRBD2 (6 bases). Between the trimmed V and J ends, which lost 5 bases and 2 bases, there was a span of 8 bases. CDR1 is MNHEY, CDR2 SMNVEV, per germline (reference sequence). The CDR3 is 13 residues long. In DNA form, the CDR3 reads TGTGCCAGCAGTGGGACTTTCACAGATACGCAGTATTTT. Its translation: CASSGTFTDTQYF.

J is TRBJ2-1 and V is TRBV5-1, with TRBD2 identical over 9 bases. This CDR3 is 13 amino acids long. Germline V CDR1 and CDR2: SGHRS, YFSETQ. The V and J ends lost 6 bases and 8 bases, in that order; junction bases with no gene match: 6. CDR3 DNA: TGCGCCAGCACGGCGGGAGGGCTCCATGAGCAGTTCTTC. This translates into CASTAGGLHEQFF.

The CDR3 loop reads CASSSWDSRRSGANVLTF. CDR3 sequence (DNA): TGTGCCAGCAGCTCCTGGGACAGCAGAAGGTCTGGGGCCAACGTCCTGACTTTC. V usage is TRBV7-9 and J usage is TRBJ2-6; TRBD1 matches at 7 bases. CDR3 length equals 18 residues. The ends lost 4 bases at V and 1 base at J; junction bases unmatched: 10. Per the germline V gene, CDR1 is SEHNR and CDR2 is FQNEAQ (reference sequence). Based on the CDR3 plus reference TRBV7-9 and TRBJ2-6, the full variable domain is DTGVSQNPRHKITKRGQNVTFRCDPISEHNRLYWYRQTLGQGPEFLTYFQNEAQLEKSRLLSDRFSAERPKGSFSTLEIQRTEQGDSAMYLCASSSWDSRRSGANVLTFGAGSRLTVL.

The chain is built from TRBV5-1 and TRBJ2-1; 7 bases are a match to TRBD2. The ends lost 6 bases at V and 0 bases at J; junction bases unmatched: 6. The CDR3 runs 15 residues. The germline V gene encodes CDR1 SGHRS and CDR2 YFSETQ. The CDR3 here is CASTTSGVSYNEQFF. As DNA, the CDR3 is TGCGCCAGCACGACCAGCGGGGTCTCCTACAATGAGCAGTTCTTC.

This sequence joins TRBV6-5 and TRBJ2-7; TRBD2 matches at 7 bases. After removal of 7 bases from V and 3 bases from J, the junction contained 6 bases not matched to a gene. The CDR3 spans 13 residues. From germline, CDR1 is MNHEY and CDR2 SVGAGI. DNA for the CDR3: TGTGCCAGCACCCAGGCGGGGGTCTACGAGCAGTACTTC. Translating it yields CASTQAGVYEQYF.

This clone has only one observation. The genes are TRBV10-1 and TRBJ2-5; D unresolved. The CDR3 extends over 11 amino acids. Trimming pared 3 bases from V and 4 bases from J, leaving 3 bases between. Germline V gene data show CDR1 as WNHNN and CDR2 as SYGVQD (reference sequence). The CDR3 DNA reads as TGCGCCAGCAGTGATGGAGAGACCCAGTACTTC. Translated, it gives CASSDGETQYF.

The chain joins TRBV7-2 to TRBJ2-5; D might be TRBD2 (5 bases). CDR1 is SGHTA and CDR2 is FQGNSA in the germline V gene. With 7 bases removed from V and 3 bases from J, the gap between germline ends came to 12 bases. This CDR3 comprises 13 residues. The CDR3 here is CASTVTRKETQYF. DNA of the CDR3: TGTGCCAGCACCGTTACTAGGAAAGAGACCCAGTACTTC.

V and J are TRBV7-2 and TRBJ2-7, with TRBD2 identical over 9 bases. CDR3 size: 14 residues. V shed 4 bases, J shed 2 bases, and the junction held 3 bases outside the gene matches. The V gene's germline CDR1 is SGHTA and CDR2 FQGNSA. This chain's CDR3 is CASSSLAGAYEQYF. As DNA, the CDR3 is TGTGCCAGCAGCTCACTAGCGGGCGCCTACGAGCAGTACTTC.

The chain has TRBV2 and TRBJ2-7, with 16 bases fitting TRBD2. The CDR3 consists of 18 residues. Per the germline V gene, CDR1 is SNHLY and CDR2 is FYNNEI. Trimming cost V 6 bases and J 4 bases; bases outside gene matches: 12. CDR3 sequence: CASSHRWGLAGGEYEQYF. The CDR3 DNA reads TGTGCCAGCAGCCATCGGTGGGGACTAGCGGGAGGGGAATACGAGCAGTACTTC.

The CDR3 DNA reads TGTGCCAGCAGCTTAGATCAAGGGACAGGCTATGGCTACACCTTC. Amino acids: CASSLDQGTGYGYTF. The chain recombines TRBV7-2 with TRBJ1-2; 8 bases map to TRBD1. The CDR3 spans 15 residues. Germline V gives CDR1 SGHTA, CDR2 FQGNSA. The V gene end was trimmed by 1 base and the J gene end by 4 bases; junction bases not matched to a gene: 5.

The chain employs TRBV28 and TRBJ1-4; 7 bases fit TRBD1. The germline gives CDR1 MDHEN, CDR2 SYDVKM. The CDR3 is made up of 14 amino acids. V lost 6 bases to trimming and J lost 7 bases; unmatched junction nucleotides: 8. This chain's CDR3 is CASRQQGRTEKLFF. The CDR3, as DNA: TGTGCCAGCAGACAACAGGGGCGGACTGAAAAACTGTTTTTT. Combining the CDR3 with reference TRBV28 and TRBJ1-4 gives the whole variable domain DVKVTQSSRYLVKRTGEKVFLECVQDMDHENMFWYRQDPGLGLRLIYFSYDVKMKEKGDIPEGYSVSREKKERFSLILESASTNQTSMYLCASRQQGRTEKLFFGSGTQLSVL.

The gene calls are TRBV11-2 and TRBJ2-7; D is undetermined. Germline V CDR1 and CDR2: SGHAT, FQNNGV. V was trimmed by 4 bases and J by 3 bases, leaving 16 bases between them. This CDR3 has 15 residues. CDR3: CASSSIGRIYYEQYF. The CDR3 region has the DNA TGTGCCAGCAGCTCCATAGGACGGATATACTACGAGCAGTACTTC.

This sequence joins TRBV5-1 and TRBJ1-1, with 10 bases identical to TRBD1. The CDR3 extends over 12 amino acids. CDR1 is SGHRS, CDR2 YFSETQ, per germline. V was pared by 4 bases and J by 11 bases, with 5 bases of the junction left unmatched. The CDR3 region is CASSPGQGTAFF. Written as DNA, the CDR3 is TGCGCCAGCAGCCCGGGACAGGGGACTGCTTTCTTT. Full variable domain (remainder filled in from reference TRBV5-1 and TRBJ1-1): KAGVTQTPRYLIKTRGQQVTLSCSPISGHRSVSWYQQTPGQGLQFLFEYFSETQRNKGNFPGRFSGRQFSNSRSEMNVSTLELGDSALYLCASSPGQGTAFFGQGTRLTVV.

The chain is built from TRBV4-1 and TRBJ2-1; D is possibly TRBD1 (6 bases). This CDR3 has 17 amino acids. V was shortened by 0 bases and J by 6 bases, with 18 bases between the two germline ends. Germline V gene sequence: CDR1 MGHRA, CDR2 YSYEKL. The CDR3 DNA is TGCGCCAGCAGCCAAGATCGACTAAACAGGGTCCGCAATGAGCAGTTCTTC. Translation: CASSQDRLNRVRNEQFF.

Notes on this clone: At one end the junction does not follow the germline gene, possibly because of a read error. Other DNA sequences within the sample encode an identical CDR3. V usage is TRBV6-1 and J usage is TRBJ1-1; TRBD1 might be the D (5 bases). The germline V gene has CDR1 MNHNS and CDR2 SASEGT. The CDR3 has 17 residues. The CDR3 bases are TGTGCTAGCAGTGAAAGGAGGCCGGGGCAGGGCCGGACTGAAGCTTTCTTT. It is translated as CASSERRPGQGRTEAFF.